A selection of T cell receptor beta chains follows, all from one sample in a study of tumor-infiltrating lymphocytes in primary liver carcinoma. MiXCR, applied by TCRdb to the multiplex PCR reads, yields one record per CDR3 protein. The top ten hold roughly 24% of the sample, which has 47,000 or so distinct CDR3 sequences, around 79% seen once. The sequenced material came from liver tumor tissue from sampling region 3. Receptors originate from a middle-aged man with primary liver carcinoma and hepatitis B virus infection. The CDR3 runs from the conserved cysteine through the conserved F or W. A D gene is named only where the DNA matches it firmly. Clone size, where shown, is once, few, many, or a class for clones that have expanded.

d_gene	v_gene	abundance	j_gene	CDR3nt	CDR3aa
.	TRBV4-1	.	TRBJ2-3	TGCGCCAGCGATCCCCTTCCGGGCACGGATACGCAGTATTTT	CASDPLPGTDTQYF
.	TRBV5-4	.	TRBJ1-1	TGTGCCAGCAGCTCCCCAGACCGTACTGAAGTATTCTTT	CASSSPDRTEVFF
.	TRBV4-1	.	TRBJ2-2	TGCGCCAGCAACCAAGTCGCGGCAGGGACCACCCGGGAGCTGTTTTTT	CASNQVAAGTTRELFF
.	TRBV5-4	many	TRBJ2-6	TGTGCCAGCAGCTTGCCGGGGTTGACGGGGGCCAACGTCCTGACTTTC	CASSLPGLTGANVLTF
.	TRBV11-2	.	TRBJ2-7	TGTGCCAGCAGCCCCGGCGGGACTCTACCCTACAAGCAATACTTC	CASSPGGTLPYKQYF
TRBD2	TRBV29-1	.	TRBJ2-1	TGCAGCGTGGTCGGGCTAGCGGTGTCCTACAATGAGCAGTTCTTC	CSVVGLAVSYNEQFF
.	TRBV25-1	.	TRBJ1-6	TGTGCCGGTAGTTCTCTCCCGAATTCACCCCTCCACTTT	CAGSSLPNSPLHF
TRBD1	TRBV4-1	once	TRBJ2-7	TGCACCAGCAACCCCACAGGGGGCGGTTGGGAAGAGCAGTACTTT	CTSNPTGGGWEEQYF
TRBD1	TRBV4-2	many	TRBJ2-2	TGTGCCAGCAGCGAGGACAGGGGCGCCAACACCGGGGAGCTGTTTTTT	CASSEDRGANTGELFF
.	TRBV11-2	.	TRBJ1-1	TGTACCAGCAGACAGAACACTGAAGCTTTCTTT	CTSRQNTEAFF
TRBD1	TRBV7-9	many	TRBJ2-7	TGTGCCAGCAGCTTGGGGACAGGGGGGAACGAGCAGTACTTC	CASSLGTGGNEQYF
.	TRBV10-2	many	TRBJ2-5	TGCGCCAGCAGCTCAGTCCGGGGGGAGACCCAGTACTTC	CASSSVRGETQYF
.	TRBV20-1	once	TRBJ2-4	TGCAGTGCTAGAGAGGGTTTTGACATTCAGTACTTC	CSAREGFDIQYF
.	TRBV5-4	.	TRBJ1-1	TGTGCCAGCAGTCCCCCGGGAGGGAACAATGAAGCTTTCTTT	CASSPPGGNNEAFF
.	TRBV4-1	many	TRBJ2-7	TGCGCCAGCAGCCCATCAAACGACAGCCCTCCGAGGGAGCAGTACTTC	CASSPSNDSPPREQYF
.	TRBV29-1	.	TRBJ1-2	TGCAGCGTGGAACAAGACGCTAACTATGGCTACACCTTC	CSVEQDANYGYTF
TRBD1	TRBV4-1	.	TRBJ2-3	TGCGCCAGCAGCCATGCCAAAATGTATGGGACAGAAACGCAGTATTTT	CASSHAKMYGTETQYF
TRBD2	TRBV6-1	many	TRBJ2-5	TGTGCCAGCAGTGACCTTTGGACTAGCGGTTCTGGGGAGACCCAGTACTTC	CASSDLWTSGSGETQYF
.	TRBV20-1	many	TRBJ1-3	TGCAGTGCTCCGAGGGGACACTCTGGAAACACCATATATTTT	CSAPRGHSGNTIYF
TRBD2	TRBV5-4	many	TRBJ2-3	TGTGCCAGCAGCTCCCCGACTAGCGGGAGCACAGATACGCAGTATTTT	CASSSPTSGSTDTQYF
.	TRBV12-3/TRBV12-4	.	TRBJ1-6	TGTGCCAGCAGCTCCACGACGGGGCGTAATTCACTCCTCCACTTT	CASSSTTGRNSLLHF
TRBD1	TRBV29-1	.	TRBJ2-7	TGCAGCGTAGAGGGGGCCAACGAGAAGTACTTC	CSVEGANEKYF
TRBD2	TRBV6-1	.	TRBJ2-7	TGTGCCAGCATTGAAGCGGCTAGCGGGAGAGGGGAGCAGTACTTC	CASIEAASGRGEQYF
TRBD2	TRBV11-2	.	TRBJ2-7	TGTGCCAGGAGTCAATACTCGGGAGGGGGCTACGAGCAGTACTTC	CARSQYSGGGYEQYF
.	TRBV4-1	.	TRBJ1-3	TGCGCCAACTGCCAAGCTGGAAACACCATATATTTT	CANCQAGNTIYF
TRBD2	TRBV11-2	.	TRBJ2-1	TGTGCCAGGAGCTCGCGCCCCAGCGGGAGGGTCTATAAGCAGTTCTTC	CARSSRPSGRVYKQFF
.	TRBV6-1	.	TRBJ2-5	TGTGCCAACATCCCATTGTCGTTCCAAGAGACCCAGTACTTC	CANIPLSFQETQYF
.	TRBV21-1	once	TRBJ1-2	TGTGCCAGCAGCAAAGGGAGACAGTACTCGGAGGGCCACACCTTC	CASSKGRQYSEGHTF
.	TRBV12-3/TRBV12-4	.	TRBJ2-3	TGTGCCAGCACCTCGAATAGCGGTGGGACAGATACGCAGTATTTT	CASTSNSGGTDTQYF
.	TRBV6-6	once	TRBJ1-6	TGCGCCAACAGTTACTTTCTCCGGGTCCTGAGGTGGAATTCACCCCTCCACTTT	CANSYFLRVLRWNSPLHF
TRBD1	TRBV2	few	TRBJ2-4	TGTGCCAGCATCCGGGACAGGGAAAACATTCAGTACTTC	CASIRDRENIQYF
.	TRBV19	many	TRBJ2-2	TGTGCCAGTAGCGCTTTGGACCCAACTGGGGACACCGGGGAGCTGTTTTTT	CASSALDPTGDTGELFF
.	TRBV13	.	TRBJ1-2	TGTGCCAGCAGTTTAGGACGGGGCTCCACCTTC	CASSLGRGSTF
.	TRBV13	once	TRBJ2-1	TGTGCCAGCAGCCCTCTCTTTAGTACTTCCTCCAATGAGCAGTTCTTC	CASSPLFSTSSNEQFF
.	TRBV7-8	.	TRBJ1-5	TGTGCCAGTACTGGGGGTAGCTACAGCAATCAGGCCCAGCATTTT	CASTGGSYSNQAQHF